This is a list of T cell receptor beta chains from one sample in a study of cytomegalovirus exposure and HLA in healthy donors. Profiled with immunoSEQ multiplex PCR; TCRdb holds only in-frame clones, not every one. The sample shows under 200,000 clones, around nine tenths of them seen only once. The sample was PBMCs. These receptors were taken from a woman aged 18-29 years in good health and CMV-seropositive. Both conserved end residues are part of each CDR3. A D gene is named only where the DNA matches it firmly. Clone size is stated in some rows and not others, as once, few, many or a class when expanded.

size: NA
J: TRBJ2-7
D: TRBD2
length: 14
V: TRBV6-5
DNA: TGTGCCAGCAGGTCCTCAGCGGGAGAGAACGAGCAGTACTTC
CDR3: CASRSSAGENEQYF

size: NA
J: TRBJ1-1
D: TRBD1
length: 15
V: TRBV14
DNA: TGTGCCAGCAGCCCCCAGGGGGCAGGGAACACTGAAGCTTTCTTT
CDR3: CASSPQGAGNTEAFF

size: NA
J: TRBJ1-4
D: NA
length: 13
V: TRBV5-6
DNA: TGTGCCAGCAGCTTGTCCCCCGGGGGAAAACTGTTTTTT
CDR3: CASSLSPGGKLFF

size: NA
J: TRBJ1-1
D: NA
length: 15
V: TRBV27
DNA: TGTGCCAGCAGTTTATCCTACGGGAGGAACACTGAAGCTTTCTTT
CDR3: CASSLSYGRNTEAFF

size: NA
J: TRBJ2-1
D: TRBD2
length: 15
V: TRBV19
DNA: TGTGCCAGTAGCCCCAGCGGGAGGGCCCTCTATGAGCAGTTCTTC
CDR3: CASSPSGRALYEQFF

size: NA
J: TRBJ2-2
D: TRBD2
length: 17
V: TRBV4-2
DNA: TGTGCCAGCAGCCAAGCGTGGGAGCGGGAGACCGCCGGGGAGCTGTTTTTT
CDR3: CASSQAWERETAGELFF

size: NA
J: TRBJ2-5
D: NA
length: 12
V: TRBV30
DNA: TGTGCCTGGAACCCCCGGGGGGAGACCCAGTACTTC
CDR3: CAWNPRGETQYF

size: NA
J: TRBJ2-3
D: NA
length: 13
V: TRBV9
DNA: TGTGCCAGCAGCATACGCACGGGGGATACGCAGTATTTT
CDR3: CASSIRTGDTQYF

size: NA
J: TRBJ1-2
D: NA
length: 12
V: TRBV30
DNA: TGTGCCTGGAGTCCGGTGCGTAGAGCCTACACCTTC
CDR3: CAWSPVRRAYTF

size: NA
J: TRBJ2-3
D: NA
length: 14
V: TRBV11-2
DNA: TGTGCCAGCAGCTGGGGGACTAGCACAGATACGCAGTATTTT
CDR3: CASSWGTSTDTQYF

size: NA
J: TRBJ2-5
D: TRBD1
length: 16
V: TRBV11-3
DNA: TGTGCCAGCAGACTCGGGGACAGGGGAGACCAAGAGACCCAGTACTTC
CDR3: CASRLGDRGDQETQYF

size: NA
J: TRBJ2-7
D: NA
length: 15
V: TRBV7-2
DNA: TGTGCCAGCAGCTTACTAGCACAAAGCTCCTACGAGCAGTACTTC
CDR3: CASSLLAQSSYEQYF

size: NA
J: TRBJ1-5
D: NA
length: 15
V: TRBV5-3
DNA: TGTGCCAGAAGCTTGGAGGGCAGGGCGAATCAGCCCCAGCATTTT
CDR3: CARSLEGRANQPQHF

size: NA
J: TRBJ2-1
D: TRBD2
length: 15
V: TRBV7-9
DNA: TGTGCCAGCAGCAGATATAGCGGGAGCTACAATGAGCAGTTCTTC
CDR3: CASSRYSGSYNEQFF

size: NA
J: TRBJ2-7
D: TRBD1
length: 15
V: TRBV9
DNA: TGTGCCAGCAGCCGTTTCGCGACAGGGGGAGACGAGCAGTACTTC
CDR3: CASSRFATGGDEQYF

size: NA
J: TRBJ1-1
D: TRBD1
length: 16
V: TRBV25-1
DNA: TGTGCCAGCAGTTTATTGGGTTTAGGAGACAGGGGAGAGGCTTTCTTT
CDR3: CASSLLGLGDRGEAFF

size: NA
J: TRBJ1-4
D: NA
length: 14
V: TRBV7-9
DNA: TGTGCCAGCAGCTTGGGCAGCCTCAATGAAAAACTGTTTTTT
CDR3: CASSLGSLNEKLFF

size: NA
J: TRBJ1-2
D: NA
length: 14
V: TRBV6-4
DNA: TGTGCCAGCAGTGACTCAGGGGAAAACTATGGCTACACCTTC
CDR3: CASSDSGENYGYTF

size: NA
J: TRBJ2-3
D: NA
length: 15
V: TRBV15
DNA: TGTGCCACCAGCAGAGGGACAGCTAGCACAGATACGCAGTATTTT
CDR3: CATSRGTASTDTQYF

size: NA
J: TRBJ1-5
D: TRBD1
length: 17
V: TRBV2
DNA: TGTGCCAGCAGTGAAAGGGGCCAGGGGGTCCTCAATCAGCCCCAGCATTTT
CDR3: CASSERGQGVLNQPQHF

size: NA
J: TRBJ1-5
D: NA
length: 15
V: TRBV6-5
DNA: TGTGCCAGCAGTTACCTTCAGGTTTATGATCAGCCCCAGCATTTT
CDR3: CASSYLQVYDQPQHF

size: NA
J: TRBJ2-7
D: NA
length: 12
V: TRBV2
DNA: TGTGCCAGCAGTGCTGGCCTCAACGAGCAGTACTTC
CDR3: CASSAGLNEQYF

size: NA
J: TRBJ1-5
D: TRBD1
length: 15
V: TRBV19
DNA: TGTGCCAGTAGTCCACCAGGGGGCGTGCGGCAGCCCCAGCATTTT
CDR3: CASSPPGGVRQPQHF

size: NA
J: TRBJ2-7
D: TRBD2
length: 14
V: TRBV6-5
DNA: TGTGCCAGCGGAAGACTAGCACCCATATACGAGCAGTACTTC
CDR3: CASGRLAPIYEQYF

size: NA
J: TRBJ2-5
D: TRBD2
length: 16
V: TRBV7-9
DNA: TGTGCCAGCAGCTTAGGCTTAGCGGGAGTAGCAGAGACCCAGTACTTC
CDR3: CASSLGLAGVAETQYF

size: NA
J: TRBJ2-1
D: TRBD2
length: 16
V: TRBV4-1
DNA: TGCGCCAGCAGCCAAGATCCCAGCGGGACCTACAATGAGCAGTTCTTC
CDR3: CASSQDPSGTYNEQFF

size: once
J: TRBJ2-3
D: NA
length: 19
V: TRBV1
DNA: TGCACCAGCAGCCACCAACTAAATCACAGGGGTCTGATGGCAGATACGCAGTATTTT
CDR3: CTSSHQLNHRGLMADTQYF

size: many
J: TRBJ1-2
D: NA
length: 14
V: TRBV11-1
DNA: TGTGCCAGCAGCTCCTCGGACAGAAACTATGGCTACACCTTC
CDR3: CASSSSDRNYGYTF

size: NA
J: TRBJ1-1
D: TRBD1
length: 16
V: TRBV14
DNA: TGTGCCACCTCACTACTCAGAGGACAGGGGAACACTGAAGCTTTCTTT
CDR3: CATSLLRGQGNTEAFF

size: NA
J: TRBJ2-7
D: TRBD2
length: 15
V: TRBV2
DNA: TGTGCCAGCAGTGAATGGACTAGCGTAGACTACGAGCAGTACTTC
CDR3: CASSEWTSVDYEQYF

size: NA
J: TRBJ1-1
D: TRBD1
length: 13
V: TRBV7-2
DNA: TGTGCCAGCAGCGCCGGGACAGGGACTGAAGCTTTCTTT
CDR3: CASSAGTGTEAFF

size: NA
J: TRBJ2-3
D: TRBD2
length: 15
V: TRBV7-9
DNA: TGTGCCAGCAGCTTTTCTAGCGGGATGGCAGATACGCAGTATTTT
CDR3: CASSFSSGMADTQYF

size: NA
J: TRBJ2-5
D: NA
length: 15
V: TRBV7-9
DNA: TGTGCCAGCAGCTTAGAACAGGGCGACCAAGAGACCCAGTACTTC
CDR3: CASSLEQGDQETQYF

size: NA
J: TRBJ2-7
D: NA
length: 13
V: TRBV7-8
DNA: TGTGCCAGCAGCTTGGGGCACTCCTACGAGCAGTACTTC
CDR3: CASSLGHSYEQYF

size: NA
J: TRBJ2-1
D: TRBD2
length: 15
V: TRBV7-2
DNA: TGTGCCAGCAGCTTTAGCGGGAGCTCCTACAATGAGCAGTTCTTC
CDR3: CASSFSGSSYNEQFF

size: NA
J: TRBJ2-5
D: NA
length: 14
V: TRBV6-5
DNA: TGTGCCAGCAGTTACAGTAACAGACAAGAGACCCAGTACTTC
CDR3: CASSYSNRQETQYF

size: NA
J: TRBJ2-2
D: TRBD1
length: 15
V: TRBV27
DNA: TGTGCCAGCAGGACCGGGACAGGGGAAGCCGGGGAGCTGTTTTTT
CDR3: CASRTGTGEAGELFF

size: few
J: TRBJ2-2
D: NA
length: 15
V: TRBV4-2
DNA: TGTGCCAGCAGCCTGGCGGCGGGCGGCACCGGGGAGCTGTTTTTT
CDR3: CASSLAAGGTGELFF

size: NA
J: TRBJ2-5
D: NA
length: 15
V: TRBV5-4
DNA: TGTGCCAGCAGCCCGGAGGGGCAGAGACAAGAGACCCAGTACTTC
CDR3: CASSPEGQRQETQYF

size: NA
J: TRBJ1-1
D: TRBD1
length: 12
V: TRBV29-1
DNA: TGCAGCGTCGACAGGGGAGCCACTGAAGCTTTCTTT
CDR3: CSVDRGATEAFF

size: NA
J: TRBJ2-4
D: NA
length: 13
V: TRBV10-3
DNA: TGTGCCATCAGTGATGCCCCCAGAAACATTCAGTACTTC
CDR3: CAISDAPRNIQYF

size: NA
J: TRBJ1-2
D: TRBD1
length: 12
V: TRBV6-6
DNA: TGTGCCAGCACCCGACAGGGTGAAGGCTACACCTTC
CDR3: CASTRQGEGYTF

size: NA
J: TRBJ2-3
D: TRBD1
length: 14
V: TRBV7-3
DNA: TGTGCCAGCAGCCCGGGACAGTCCACAGATACGCAGTATTTT
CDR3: CASSPGQSTDTQYF

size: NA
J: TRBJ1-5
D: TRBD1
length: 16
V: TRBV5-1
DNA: TGCGCCAGCAGCTTGACGACAGGGGAAAGCAATCAGCCCCAGCATTTT
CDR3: CASSLTTGESNQPQHF

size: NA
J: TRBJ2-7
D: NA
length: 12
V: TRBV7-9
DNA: TGTGCCAGCAGCTTAGACACCAGCGAGCAGTACTTC
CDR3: CASSLDTSEQYF

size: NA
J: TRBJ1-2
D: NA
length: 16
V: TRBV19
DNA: TGTGCCAGTAGCCCCCCCGCGCTCTCTTCCTACTATGGCTACACCTTC
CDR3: CASSPPALSSYYGYTF

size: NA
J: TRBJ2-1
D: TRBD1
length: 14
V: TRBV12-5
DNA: TGTGCTAGTGGTTTCCCAGGGGGCTTCGATGAGCAGTTCTTC
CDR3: CASGFPGGFDEQFF